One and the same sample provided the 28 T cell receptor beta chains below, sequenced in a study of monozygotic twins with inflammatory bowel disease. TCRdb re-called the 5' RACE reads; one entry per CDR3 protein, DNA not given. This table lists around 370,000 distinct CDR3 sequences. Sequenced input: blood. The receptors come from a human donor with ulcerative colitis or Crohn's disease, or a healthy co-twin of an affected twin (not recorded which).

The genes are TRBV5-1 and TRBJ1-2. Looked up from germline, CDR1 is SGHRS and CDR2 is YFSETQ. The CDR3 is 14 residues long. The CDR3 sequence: CASSDQPANYGYTF.

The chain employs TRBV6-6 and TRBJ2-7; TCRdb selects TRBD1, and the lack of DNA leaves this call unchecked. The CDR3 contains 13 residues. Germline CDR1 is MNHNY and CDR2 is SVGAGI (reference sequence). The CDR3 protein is CASKPGQGYEQYF.

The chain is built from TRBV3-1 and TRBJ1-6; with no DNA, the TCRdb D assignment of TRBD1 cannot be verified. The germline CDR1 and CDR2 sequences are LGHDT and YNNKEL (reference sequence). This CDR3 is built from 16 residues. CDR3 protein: CASSQEASGQPSPLHF. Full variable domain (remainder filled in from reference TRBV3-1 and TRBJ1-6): DTAVSQTPKYLVTQMGNDKSIKCEQNLGHDTMYWYKQDSKKFLKIMFSYNNKELIINETVPNRFSPKSPDKAHLNLHINSLELGDSAVYFCASSQEASGQPSPLHFGNGTRLTVT.

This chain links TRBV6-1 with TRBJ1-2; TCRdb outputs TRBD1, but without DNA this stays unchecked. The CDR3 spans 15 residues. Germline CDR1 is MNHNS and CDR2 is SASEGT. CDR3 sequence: CASRQTRGTGHGYTF.

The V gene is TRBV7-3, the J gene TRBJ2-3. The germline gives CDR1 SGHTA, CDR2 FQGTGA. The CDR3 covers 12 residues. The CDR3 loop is CASSQYTDTQYF.

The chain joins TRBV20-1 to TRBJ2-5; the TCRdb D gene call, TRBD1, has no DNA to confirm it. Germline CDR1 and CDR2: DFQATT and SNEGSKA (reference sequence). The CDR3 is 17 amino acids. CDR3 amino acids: CSARDGSARAVQETQYF.

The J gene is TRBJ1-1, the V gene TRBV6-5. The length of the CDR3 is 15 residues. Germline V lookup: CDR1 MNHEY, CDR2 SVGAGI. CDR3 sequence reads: CASSYVSQENTEAFF.

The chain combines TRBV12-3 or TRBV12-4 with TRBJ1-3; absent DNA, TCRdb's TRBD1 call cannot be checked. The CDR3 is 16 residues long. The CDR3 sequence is CASRMTGQVTGNTIYF.

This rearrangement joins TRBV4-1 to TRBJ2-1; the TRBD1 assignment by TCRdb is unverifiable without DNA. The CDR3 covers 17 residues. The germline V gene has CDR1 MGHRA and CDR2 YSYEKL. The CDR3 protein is CASSQVGATGNLNEQFF.

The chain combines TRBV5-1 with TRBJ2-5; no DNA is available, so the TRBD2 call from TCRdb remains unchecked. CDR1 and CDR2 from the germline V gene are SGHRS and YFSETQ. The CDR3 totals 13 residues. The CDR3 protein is CASSLSVAETQYF.

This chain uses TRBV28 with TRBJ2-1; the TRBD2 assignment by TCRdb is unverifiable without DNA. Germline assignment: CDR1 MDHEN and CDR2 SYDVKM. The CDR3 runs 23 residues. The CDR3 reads CASSLSSGAPAGGGQFSYNEQFF.

The CDR3 spells CSANRDSDNEQFF. J is TRBJ2-1 and V is TRBV20-1; TCRdb selects TRBD1, and the lack of DNA leaves this call unchecked. The CDR3 contains 13 residues. The germline V gene encodes CDR1 DFQATT and CDR2 SNEGSKA (reference sequence).

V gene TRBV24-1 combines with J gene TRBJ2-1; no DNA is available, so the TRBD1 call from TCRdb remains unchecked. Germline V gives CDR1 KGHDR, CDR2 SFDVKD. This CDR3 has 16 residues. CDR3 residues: CATSDPDRGYYNEQFF.

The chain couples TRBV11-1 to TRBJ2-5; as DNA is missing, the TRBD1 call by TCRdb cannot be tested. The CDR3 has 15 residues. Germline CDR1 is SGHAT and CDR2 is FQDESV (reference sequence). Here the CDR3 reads CASSFGTGFEETQYF.

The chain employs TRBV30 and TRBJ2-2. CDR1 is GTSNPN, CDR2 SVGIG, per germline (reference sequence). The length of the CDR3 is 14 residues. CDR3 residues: CAWSLVPNTGELFF.

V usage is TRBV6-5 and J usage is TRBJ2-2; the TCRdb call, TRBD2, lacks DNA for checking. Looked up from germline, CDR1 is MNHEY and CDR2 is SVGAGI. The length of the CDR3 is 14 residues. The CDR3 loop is CASSYLVGTGELFF.

The CDR3 loop is CASSPRTDTYNEQFF. The chain is built from TRBV7-9 and TRBJ2-1; the TCRdb D gene call, TRBD1, has no DNA to confirm it. The germline V gene encodes CDR1 SEHNR and CDR2 FQNEAQ (reference sequence). The length of the CDR3 is 15 residues.

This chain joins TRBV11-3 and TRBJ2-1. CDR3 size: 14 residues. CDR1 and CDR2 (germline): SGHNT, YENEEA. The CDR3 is CASSLGTRPGEQFF.

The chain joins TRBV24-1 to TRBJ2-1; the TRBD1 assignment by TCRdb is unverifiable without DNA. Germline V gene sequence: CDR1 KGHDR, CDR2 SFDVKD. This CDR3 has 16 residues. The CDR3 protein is CATSDRTAGSYNEQFF.

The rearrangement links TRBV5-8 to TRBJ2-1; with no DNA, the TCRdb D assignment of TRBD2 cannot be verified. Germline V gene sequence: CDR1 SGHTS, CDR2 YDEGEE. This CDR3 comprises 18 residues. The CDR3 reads CASSRWRGVLSSYNEQFF.

The CDR3 here is CASSFGDYRGFGNTIYF. The V gene is TRBV7-2, the J gene TRBJ1-3; the TRBD1 assignment by TCRdb is unverifiable without DNA. From germline, CDR1 is SGHTA and CDR2 FQGNSA. The length of the CDR3 is 17 residues.

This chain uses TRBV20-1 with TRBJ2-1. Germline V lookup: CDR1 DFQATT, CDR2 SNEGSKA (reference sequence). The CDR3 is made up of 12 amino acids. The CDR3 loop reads CSARTYRNEQFF.

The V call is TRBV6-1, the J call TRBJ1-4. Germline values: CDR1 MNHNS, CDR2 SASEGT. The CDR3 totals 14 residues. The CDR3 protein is CASRTGLLGEKLFF.

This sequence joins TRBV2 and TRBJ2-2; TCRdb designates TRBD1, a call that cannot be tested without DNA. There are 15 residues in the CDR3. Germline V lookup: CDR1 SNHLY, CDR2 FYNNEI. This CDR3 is CASSLRTGSTGELFF.

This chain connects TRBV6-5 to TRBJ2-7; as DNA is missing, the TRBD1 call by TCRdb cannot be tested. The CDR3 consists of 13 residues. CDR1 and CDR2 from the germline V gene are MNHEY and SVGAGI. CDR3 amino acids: CASSPGQGNEQYF.

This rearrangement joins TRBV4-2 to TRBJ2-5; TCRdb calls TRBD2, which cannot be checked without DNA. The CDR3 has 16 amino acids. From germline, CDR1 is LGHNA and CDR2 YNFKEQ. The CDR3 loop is CASSPLAGGHQETQYF.

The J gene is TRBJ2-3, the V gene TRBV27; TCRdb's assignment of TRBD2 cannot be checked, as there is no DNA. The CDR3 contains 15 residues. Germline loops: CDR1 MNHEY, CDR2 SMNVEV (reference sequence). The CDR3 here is CASSTLAGGVNTQYF.

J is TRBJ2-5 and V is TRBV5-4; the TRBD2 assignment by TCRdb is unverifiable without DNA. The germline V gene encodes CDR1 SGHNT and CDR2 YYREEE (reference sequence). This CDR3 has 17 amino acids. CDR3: CASSLGGLAGGRETQYF.